This TCR beta chain originates from a study of T-cell memory formation after mild COVID-19. Study-level points and caveats: Later expanders leaned CD4+, whereas day 15 to 85 contracting clones were balanced CD4/CD8. Some clones that responded were present in memory (sampled pre-infection), which suggests cross-reactive memory joined.

Comment on this clonotype: Its target is unknown.

From the 5' RACE reads, TCRdb called clonotypes with MiXCR, one entry per CDR3 protein. The sample records about 320,000 distinct CDR3 sequences, 13% to 15% being singletons. Per the germline V gene, CDR1 is SGDLS and CDR2 is YYNGEE. V was pared by 6 bases and J by 3 bases, with 16 bases between. This CDR3 region has 14 residues. The TCR sequence derives from a man younger than 35 who had mild COVID-19 (a few samples of this study predate the infection). Cell type and time point are not known. Sequencing was performed on PBMCs or a T cell subset sorted from them (not recorded which). The genes are TRBV9 and TRBJ2-7, with D perhaps matching TRBD2 (7 bases). The CDR3 DNA reads as TGTGCCAGCACCAACTGGGGGGGGCTCTACGAGCAGTACTTC. Protein sequence: CASTNWGGLYEQYF.